This TCR beta chain is drawn from a study of relationships among human T cell subsets. Study results and caveats: Across seven subsets, gene usage, CDR3 length and N-additions did not differ significantly. Many CDR3s were shared across Th1, Th2 and regulatory subsets.

Germline V gives CDR1 MDHEN, CDR2 SYDVKM. V shed 3 bases, J shed 9 bases, and the junction held 10 bases outside the gene matches. This CDR3 contains 15 residues. Anti-CD294 bead selection, following depletion of CD4+CD56+ natural killer T cells, yielded the Th2 cells. As for this clonotype: Its specificity is not known.

From mRNA, alpha and beta CDR3 regions were amplified using semiquantitative ARM-PCR. Tagged nested gene-specific primers were used first, then communal superprimers amplified exponentially. TCRdb re-derived calls from the multiplex PCR reads in MiXCR, one entry per CDR3 protein. The sample lists some 4,200 distinct CDR3 sequences; approximately 50% were seen once. The receptor's source is a man aged 35-49 years in good health. The J gene is TRBJ1-5, the V gene TRBV28, with 8 bases that match TRBD1. Material: CD4+ Th2 cells sorted from blood. DNA of the CDR3: TGTGCCAGCAGTTTTCCCCTGGACAGGGTTCGGCCCCAGCATTTT. Amino acid sequence: CASSFPLDRVRPQHF.